The rows below give T cell receptor beta chains drawn from one sample of a study of blood T cells in healthy people across ages. TCRdb redid the calling of the 5' RACE reads with MiXCR, one entry per CDR3 protein. The table records around 620,000 distinct CDR3 sequences, approximately 25% of them present only once. Material for sequencing was blood. These receptors were collected from a woman between 70 and 85 years old in good health. CDR3s include the opening cysteine and the closing phenylalanine or tryptophan. A D gene is named only where the DNA matches it firmly. A row's size may be missing; if present it is once, few, many or a size class.

CDR3aa | CDR3nt | j_gene | len | abundance | v_gene | d_gene
CASSESRGSRGETQYF | TGTGCCAGCAGTGAATCCCGAGGCTCCAGAGGCGAGACCCAGTACTTC | TRBJ2-5 | 16 | - | TRBV25-1 | -
CAWTQTAGYGYTF | TGTGCCTGGACCCAGACAGCCGGCTATGGCTACACCTTC | TRBJ1-2 | 13 | - | TRBV30 | -
CASRVGTTGELFF | TGTGCCAGCAGGGTCGGAACCACCGGGGAGCTGTTTTTT | TRBJ2-2 | 13 | few | TRBV12-3/TRBV12-4 | -
CSARANTEAFF | TGCAGTGCTAGAGCAAACACTGAAGCTTTCTTT | TRBJ1-1 | 11 | many | TRBV20-1 | -
CASSPDRRGGAFF | TGTGCCAGCAGCCCCGACAGGCGCGGGGGAGCTTTCTTT | TRBJ1-1 | 13 | - | TRBV7-9 | -
CATSDPGYEQYF | TGTGCCACCAGTGATCCAGGGTACGAGCAGTACTTC | TRBJ2-7 | 12 | few | TRBV24-1 | -
CASSLRASSYNEQFF | TGTGCTAGCAGCTTACGGGCCAGCTCCTACAATGAGCAGTTCTTC | TRBJ2-1 | 15 | few | TRBV7-7 | -
CASRVQGTPGRSYEQYF | TGTGCCAGCAGGGTCCAGGGGACCCCGGGGCGGTCCTACGAGCAGTACTTC | TRBJ2-7 | 17 | - | TRBV6-1 | -
CASSESGLGYEQYF | TGTGCCAGCAGTGAATCCGGACTAGGCTACGAGCAGTACTTC | TRBJ2-7 | 14 | - | TRBV25-1 | TRBD2
CASSLGGPKETQYF | TGTGCCAGCAGCTTAGGTGGACCAAAAGAGACCCAGTACTTC | TRBJ2-5 | 14 | few | TRBV11-3 | -
CAISESGDEKLFF | TGTGCCATCAGTGAGTCGGGGGATGAAAAACTGTTTTTT | TRBJ1-4 | 13 | few | TRBV10-3 | -
CASSPRLGDGAQPQHF | TGTGCCAGCAGCCCGCGGCTAGGGGACGGAGCTCAGCCCCAGCATTTT | TRBJ1-5 | 16 | few | TRBV7-2 | -
CSARQGDQPQHF | TGCAGTGCTAGGCAGGGAGATCAGCCCCAGCATTTT | TRBJ1-5 | 12 | few | TRBV29-1 | -
CASSSRDSPLHF | TGTGCCAGCAGCTCTAGAGATTCACCCCTCCACTTT | TRBJ1-6 | 12 | - | TRBV5-4 | -
CASGLVEETQYF | TGTGCTAGTGGTTTGGTAGAGGAGACCCAGTACTTC | TRBJ2-5 | 12 | many | TRBV12-5 | -